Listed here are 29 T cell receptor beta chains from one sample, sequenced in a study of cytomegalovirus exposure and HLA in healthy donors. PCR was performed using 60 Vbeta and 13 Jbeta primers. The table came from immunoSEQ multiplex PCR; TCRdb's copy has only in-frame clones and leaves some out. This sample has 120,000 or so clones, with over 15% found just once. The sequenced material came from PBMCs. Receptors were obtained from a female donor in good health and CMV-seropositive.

This CDR3 reads CASSLAGTGSTYTQYF. DNA of the CDR3: TGTGCCAGCAGCTTAGCCGGGACAGGGAGTACATATACGCAGTATTTT. The chain uses TRBV7-8 and TRBJ2-3; the match to TRBD1 covers 9 bases. Germline V gene data show CDR1 as SGHVS and CDR2 as FQNEAQ. With V trimmed by 0 bases and J by 7 bases, 8 bases remained unmatched. The CDR3 is made up of 16 amino acids.

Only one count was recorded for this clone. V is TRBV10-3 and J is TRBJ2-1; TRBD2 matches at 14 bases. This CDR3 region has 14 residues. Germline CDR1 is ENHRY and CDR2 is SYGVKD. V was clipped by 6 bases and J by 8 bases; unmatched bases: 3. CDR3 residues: CAIRLGLAGDEQFF. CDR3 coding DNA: TGTGCCATCAGATTGGGACTAGCGGGAGATGAGCAGTTCTTC.

The DNA for the CDR3 is TGTGCCAGCAGCGTAGCACAGGGTAGCGAAAAACTGTTTTTT. It translates to CASSVAQGSEKLFF. V usage is TRBV9 and J usage is TRBJ1-4; TRBD1 might be the D (6 bases). CDR3 size: 14 residues. The V gene lost 0 bases and the J gene lost 8 bases, with 11 bases spanning the gap. Germline lookup yields CDR1 SGDLS and CDR2 YYNGEE.

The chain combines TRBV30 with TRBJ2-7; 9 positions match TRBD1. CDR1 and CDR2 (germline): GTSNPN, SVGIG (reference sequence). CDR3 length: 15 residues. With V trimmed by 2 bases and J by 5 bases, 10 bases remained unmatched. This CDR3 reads CAWSPSGTGSHEQYF. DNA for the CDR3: TGTGCCTGGAGTCCCTCCGGGACAGGGTCCCACGAGCAGTACTTC.

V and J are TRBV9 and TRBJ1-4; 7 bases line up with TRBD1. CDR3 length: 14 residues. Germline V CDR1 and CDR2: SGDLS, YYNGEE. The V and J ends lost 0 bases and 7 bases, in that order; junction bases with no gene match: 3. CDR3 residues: CASSVGTGVEKLFF. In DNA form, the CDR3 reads TGTGCCAGCAGCGTAGGAACAGGGGTTGAAAAACTGTTTTTT. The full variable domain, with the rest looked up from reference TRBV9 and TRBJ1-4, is DSGVTQTPKHLITATGQRVTLRCSPRSGDLSVYWYQQSLDQGLQFLIQYYNGEERAKGNILERFSAQQFPDLHSELNLSSLELGDSALYFCASSVGTGVEKLFFGSGTQLSVL.

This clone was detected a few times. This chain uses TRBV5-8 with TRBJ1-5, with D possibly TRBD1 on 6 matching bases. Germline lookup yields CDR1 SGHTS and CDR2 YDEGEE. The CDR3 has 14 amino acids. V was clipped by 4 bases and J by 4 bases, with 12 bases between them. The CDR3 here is CASSRTASNQPQHF. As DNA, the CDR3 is TGTGCCAGCAGCCGGACAGCTAGTAATCAGCCCCAGCATTTT.

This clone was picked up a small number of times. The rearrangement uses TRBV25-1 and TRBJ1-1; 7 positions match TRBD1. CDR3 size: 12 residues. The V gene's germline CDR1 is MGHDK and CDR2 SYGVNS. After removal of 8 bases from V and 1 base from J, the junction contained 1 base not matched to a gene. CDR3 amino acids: CASRQGNTEAFF. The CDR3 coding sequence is TGTGCCAGCCGACAGGGGAACACTGAAGCTTTCTTT.

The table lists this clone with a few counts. The CDR3 DNA sequence: TGTGCCAGCAGCCCAGATCTCGGGACAGCGATTTCCTACGAGCAGTACTTC. It codes for CASSPDLGTAISYEQYF. This chain uses TRBV7-2 with TRBJ2-7, with 7 positions matching TRBD1. Germline CDR1 is SGHTA and CDR2 is FQGNSA. Trimming took 5 bases from V and 1 from J; bases not matched to a gene: 14. The length of the CDR3 is 17 residues.

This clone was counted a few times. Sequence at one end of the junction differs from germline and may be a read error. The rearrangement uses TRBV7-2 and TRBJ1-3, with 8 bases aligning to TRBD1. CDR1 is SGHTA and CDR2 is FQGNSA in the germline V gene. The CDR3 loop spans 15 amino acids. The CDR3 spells CASSARTGTGNTIYF. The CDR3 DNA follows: TGTGCCAGCAGCGCCCGGACAGGGACTGGCAACACCATATATTTT. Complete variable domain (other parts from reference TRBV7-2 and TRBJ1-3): GAGVSQSPSNKVTEKGKDVELRCDPISGHTALYWYRQSLGQGLEFLIYFQGNSAPDKSGLPSDRFSAERTGGSVSTLTIQRTQQEDSAVYLCASSARTGTGNTIYFGEGSWLTVV.

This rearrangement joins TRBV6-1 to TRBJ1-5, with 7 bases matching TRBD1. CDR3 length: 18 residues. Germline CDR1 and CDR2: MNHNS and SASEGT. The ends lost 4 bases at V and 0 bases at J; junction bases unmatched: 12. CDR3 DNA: TGTGCCAGCAGTGGGGACAGCTTCTCCTCTTATAGCAATCAGCCCCAGCATTTT. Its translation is CASSGDSFSSYSNQPQHF.

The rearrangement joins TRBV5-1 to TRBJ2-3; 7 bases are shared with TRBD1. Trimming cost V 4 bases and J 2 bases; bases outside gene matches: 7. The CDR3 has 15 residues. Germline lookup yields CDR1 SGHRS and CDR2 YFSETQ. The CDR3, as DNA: TGCGCCAGCAGCACACAGGGGTTCGTCACAGATACGCAGTATTTT. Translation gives CASSTQGFVTDTQYF.

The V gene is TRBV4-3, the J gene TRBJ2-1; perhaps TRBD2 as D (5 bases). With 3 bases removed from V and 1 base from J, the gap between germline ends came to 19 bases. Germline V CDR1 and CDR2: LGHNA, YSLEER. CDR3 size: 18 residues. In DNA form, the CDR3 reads TGCGCCAGCAGCCACCCTAGTTGGGGAGCAGAGTCCTACAATGAGCAGTTCTTC. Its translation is CASSHPSWGAESYNEQFF.

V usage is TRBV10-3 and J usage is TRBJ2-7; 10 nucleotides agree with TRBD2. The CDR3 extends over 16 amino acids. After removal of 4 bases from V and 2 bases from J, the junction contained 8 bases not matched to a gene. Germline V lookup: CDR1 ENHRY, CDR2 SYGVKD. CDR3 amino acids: CAISGSGTSAAYEQYF. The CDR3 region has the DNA TGTGCCATCAGTGGGTCCGGGACTAGCGCCGCCTACGAGCAGTACTTC.

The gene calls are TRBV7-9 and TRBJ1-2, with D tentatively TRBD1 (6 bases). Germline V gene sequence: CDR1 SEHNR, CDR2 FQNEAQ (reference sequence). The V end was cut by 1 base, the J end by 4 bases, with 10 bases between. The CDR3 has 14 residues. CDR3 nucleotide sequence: TGTGCCAGCAGCTTAGGCGGGGGGGCCTATGGCTACACCTTC. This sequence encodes CASSLGGGAYGYTF.

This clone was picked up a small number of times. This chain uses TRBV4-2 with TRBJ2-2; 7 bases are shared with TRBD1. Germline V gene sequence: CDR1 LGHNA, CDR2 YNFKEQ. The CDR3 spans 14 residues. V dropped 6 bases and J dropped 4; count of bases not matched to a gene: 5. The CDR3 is CASRYDRVTGELFF. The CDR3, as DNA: TGTGCCAGCAGATACGACAGGGTCACCGGGGAGCTGTTTTTT.

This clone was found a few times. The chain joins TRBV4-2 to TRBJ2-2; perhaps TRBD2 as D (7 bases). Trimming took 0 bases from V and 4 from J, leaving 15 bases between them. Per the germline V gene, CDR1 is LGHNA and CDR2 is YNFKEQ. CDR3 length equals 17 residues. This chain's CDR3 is CASSQEGGPGVTGELFF. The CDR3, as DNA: TGTGCCAGCAGCCAAGAGGGGGGGCCAGGGGTCACCGGGGAGCTGTTTTTT.

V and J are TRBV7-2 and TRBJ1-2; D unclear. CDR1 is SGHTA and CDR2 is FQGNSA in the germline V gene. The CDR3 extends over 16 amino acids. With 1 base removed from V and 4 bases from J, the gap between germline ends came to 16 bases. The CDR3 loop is CASSLEFVRSVYGYTF. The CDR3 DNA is TGTGCCAGCAGCTTAGAGTTTGTGCGGTCGGTCTATGGCTACACCTTC.

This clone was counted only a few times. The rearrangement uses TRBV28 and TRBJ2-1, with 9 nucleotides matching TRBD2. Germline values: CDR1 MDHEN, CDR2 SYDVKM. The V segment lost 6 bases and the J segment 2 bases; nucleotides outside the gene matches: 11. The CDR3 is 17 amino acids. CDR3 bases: TGTGCCAGCAGCCCTCGTATAGCGGGGGTCCCCTACAATGAGCAGTTCTTC. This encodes CASSPRIAGVPYNEQFF.

The CDR3 here is CASRPRGAAGANVLTF. The CDR3 bases are TGTGCCAGCAGACCGCGGGGGGCGGCTGGGGCCAACGTCCTGACTTTC. The genes are TRBV28 and TRBJ2-6, with 8 bases matching TRBD2. Per the germline V gene, CDR1 is MDHEN and CDR2 is SYDVKM. The CDR3 runs to 16 residues. V shed 6 bases and J 2 bases; nucleotides not matched to a gene: 6. The full variable domain, with the rest looked up from reference TRBV28 and TRBJ2-6, is DVKVTQSSRYLVKRTGEKVFLECVQDMDHENMFWYRQDPGLGLRLIYFSYDVKMKEKGDIPEGYSVSREKKERFSLILESASTNQTSMYLCASRPRGAAGANVLTFGAGSRLTVL.

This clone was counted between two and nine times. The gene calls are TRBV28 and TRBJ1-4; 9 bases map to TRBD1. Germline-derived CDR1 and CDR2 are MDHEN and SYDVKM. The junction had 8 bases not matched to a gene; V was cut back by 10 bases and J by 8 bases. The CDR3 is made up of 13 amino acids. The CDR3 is CATDRGSREKLFF. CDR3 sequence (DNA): TGTGCCACAGACAGGGGGTCTAGAGAAAAACTGTTTTTT. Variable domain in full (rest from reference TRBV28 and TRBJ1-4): DVKVTQSSRYLVKRTGEKVFLECVQDMDHENMFWYRQDPGLGLRLIYFSYDVKMKEKGDIPEGYSVSREKKERFSLILESASTNQTSMYLCATDRGSREKLFFGSGTQLSVL.

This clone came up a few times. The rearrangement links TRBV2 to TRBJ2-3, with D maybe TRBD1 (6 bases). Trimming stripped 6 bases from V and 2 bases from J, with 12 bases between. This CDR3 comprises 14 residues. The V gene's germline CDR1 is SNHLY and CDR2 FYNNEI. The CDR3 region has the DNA TGTGCCAGCAGCCCGGGACATTCCACAGATACGCAGTATTTT. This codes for CASSPGHSTDTQYF.

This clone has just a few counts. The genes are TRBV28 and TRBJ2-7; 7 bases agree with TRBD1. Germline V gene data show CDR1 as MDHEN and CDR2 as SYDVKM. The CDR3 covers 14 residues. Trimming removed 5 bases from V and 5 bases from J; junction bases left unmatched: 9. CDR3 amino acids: CASSTDRANDEQYF. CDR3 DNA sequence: TGTGCCAGCAGTACCGACAGGGCAAACGACGAGCAGTACTTC.

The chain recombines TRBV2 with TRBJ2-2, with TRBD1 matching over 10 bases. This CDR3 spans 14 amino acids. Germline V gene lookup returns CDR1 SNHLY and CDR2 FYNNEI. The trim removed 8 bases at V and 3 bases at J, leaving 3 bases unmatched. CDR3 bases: TGTGCCAGCGGGGGACAGGGGTACACCGGGGAGCTGTTTTTT. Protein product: CASGGQGYTGELFF.

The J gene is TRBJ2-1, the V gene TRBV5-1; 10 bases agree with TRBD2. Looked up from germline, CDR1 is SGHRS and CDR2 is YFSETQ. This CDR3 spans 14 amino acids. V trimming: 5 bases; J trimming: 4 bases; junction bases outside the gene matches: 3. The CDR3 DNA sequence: TGCGCCAGCAGGGAGCGGGGGGGATACAATGAGCAGTTCTTC. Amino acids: CASRERGGYNEQFF.

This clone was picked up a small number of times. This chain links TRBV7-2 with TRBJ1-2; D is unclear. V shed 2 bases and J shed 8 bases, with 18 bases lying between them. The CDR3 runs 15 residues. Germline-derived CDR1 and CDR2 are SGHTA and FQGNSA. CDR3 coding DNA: TGTGCCAGCAGCTTATACCCCACGGTCCCTGAGGGCTACACCTTC. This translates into CASSLYPTVPEGYTF.

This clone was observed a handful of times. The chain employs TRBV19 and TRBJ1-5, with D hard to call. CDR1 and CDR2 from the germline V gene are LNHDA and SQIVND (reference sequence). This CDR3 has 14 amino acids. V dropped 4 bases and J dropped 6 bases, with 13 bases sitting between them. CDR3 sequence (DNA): TGTGCCAGTAGTACCCGCGGATATGGTCAGCCCCAGCATTTT. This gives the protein CASSTRGYGQPQHF.

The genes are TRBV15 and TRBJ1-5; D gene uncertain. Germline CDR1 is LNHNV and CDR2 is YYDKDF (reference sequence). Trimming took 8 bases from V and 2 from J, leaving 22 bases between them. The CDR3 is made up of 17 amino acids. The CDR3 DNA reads TGTGCCACCGAAAAAAGACGGGCCCCAGCGGGCAATCAGCCCCAGCATTTT. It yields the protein CATEKRRAPAGNQPQHF.

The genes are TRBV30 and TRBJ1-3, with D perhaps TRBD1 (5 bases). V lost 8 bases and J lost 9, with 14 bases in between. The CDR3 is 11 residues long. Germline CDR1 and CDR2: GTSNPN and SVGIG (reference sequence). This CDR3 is CARGEGRTIYF. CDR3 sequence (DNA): TGTGCCCGGGGGGAGGGGCGCACCATATATTTT. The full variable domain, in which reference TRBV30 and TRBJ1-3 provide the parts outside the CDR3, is SQTIHQWPATLVQPVGSPLSLECTVEGTSNPNLYWYRQAAGRGLQLLFYSVGIGQISSEVPQNLSASRPQDRQFILSSKKLLLSDSGFYLCARGEGRTIYFGEGSWLTVV.

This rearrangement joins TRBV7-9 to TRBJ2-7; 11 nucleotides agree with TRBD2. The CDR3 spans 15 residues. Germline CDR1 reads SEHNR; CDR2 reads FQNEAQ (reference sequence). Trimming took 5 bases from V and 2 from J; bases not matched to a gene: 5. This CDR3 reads CASSGGTSGTYEQYF. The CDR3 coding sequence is TGTGCCAGCAGCGGGGGGACTAGCGGTACCTACGAGCAGTACTTC.